The present T cell receptor (beta chain) was sequenced within a study of identical twins. Each CDR3 protein is one row after TCRdb ran MiXCR on the 5' RACE reads. The sample yields approximately 600,000 distinct CDR3 sequences, 9% to 10% seen once. A note on this clonotype: Its antigen is unknown.

Regarding the study as a whole: Within twin pairs, the out-of-frame alpha sequences they shared showed excess low generation probability.

The CDR3 runs 12 residues. V dropped 5 bases and J dropped 7 bases, with 12 bases sitting between them. The germline gives CDR1 SEHNR, CDR2 FQNEAQ (reference sequence). The same data also went into a second study, on yellow fever vaccine responses in identical twins.

Sequencing was performed on PBMCs. The TCR comes from a young woman in good health. The genes are TRBV7-9 and TRBJ2-7; no clear D gene. CDR3 DNA: TGTGCCAGCAGCCCCCTTCGGGTTGAGCAGTACTTC. It encodes CASSPLRVEQYF.